What follows is one T cell receptor beta chain and its context. Up to 2 ug genomic DNA was used for TCRB CDR3 amplification. Profiled with immunoSEQ multiplex PCR; TCRdb holds only in-frame clones, not every one. This sample has roughly 82,000 clones, with around 90% found just once. These data come from a study of glioma-infiltrating T cells after dendritic cell vaccination. For the study at large: Dendritic cell vaccination trial patients had either newly diagnosed or recurrent glioblastoma.

Patients had residual fresh-frozen tumor tissue and more than two years of survival data. This CDR3 spans 15 amino acids. Germline V lookup: CDR1 SEHNR, CDR2 FQNEAQ (reference sequence). V lost 0 bases to trimming and J lost 9 bases, with 15 bases between them. The V and J genes are TRBV7-9 and TRBJ1-5; D remains ambiguous. The sample here was blood, taken before dendritic cell vaccination. The TCR originated in a human donor with glioblastoma. CDR3 sequence (DNA): TGTGCCAGCAGCTTAGCGCGTGGTCCTCCTTTGCCCCAGCATTTT. This encodes CASSLARGPPLPQHF.